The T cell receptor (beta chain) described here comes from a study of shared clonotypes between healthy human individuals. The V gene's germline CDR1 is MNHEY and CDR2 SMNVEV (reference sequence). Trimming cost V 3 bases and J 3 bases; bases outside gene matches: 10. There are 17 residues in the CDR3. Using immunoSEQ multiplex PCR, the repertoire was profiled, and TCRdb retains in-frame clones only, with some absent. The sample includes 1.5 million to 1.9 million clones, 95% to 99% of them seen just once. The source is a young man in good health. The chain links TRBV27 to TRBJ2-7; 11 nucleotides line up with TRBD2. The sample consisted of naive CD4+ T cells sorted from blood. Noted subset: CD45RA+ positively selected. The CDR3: CASSFLLAGVRLYEQYF. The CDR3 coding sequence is TGTGCCAGCAGTTTTTTACTAGCGGGAGTTAGGCTCTACGAGCAGTACTTC.